The sequence of this T cell receptor beta chain was determined in a study of CD8+CD57+ T cells in acquired aplastic anemia. Notes on the study in general: Around 30 sequences, all CD8+ CDR3, were shared between patients and controls.

V was cut by 7 bases and J by 4 bases, with 10 bases left in between. Germline CDR1 reads SQVTM; CDR2 reads ANQGSEA. The CDR3 runs 11 residues. Genomic DNA constituted the template upon which TCR beta VDJ and CDR3 profiling was performed. Each CDR3 protein is one row after TCRdb ran MiXCR on the reads. The data contain roughly 200,000 distinct CDR3 sequences, roughly 65% of them singletons. About this clonotype: No antigen is known for it.

Patients chosen for sequencing had CD8+CD57+ cells that had expanded, as shown by flow cytometry. Severe acquired aplastic anemia was the diagnosis recorded for all patients. The sequence derives from a human donor with aplastic anemia. Material: sorted CD4+, CD8+, or CD8+CD57+ T cells (not recorded which) from PBMCs. The chain joins TRBV29-1 to TRBJ1-2; D call uncertain. CDR3: CSALVSYGYTF. CDR3 bases: TGCAGCGCGCTCGTCTCCTATGGCTACACCTTC.